This T cell receptor (beta chain) is from a study of cytomegalovirus exposure and HLA in healthy donors. The wider study: Falling in the Caucasian-associated ancestry cluster were about 82% of a few hundred genotyped donors. Study outcomes and limitations: TCR beta chains numbering more than 150 were designated cytomegalovirus-associated. The majority of CMV-associated TCR beta chains were reported as apparently HLA-restricted in a later analysis.

This CDR3 spans 17 amino acids. The trim removed 6 bases at V and 0 bases at J, leaving 14 bases unmatched. Germline V gives CDR1 MNHEY, CDR2 SMNVEV (reference sequence). The PCR ran on 60 Vbeta and 13 Jbeta primers. The assay was immunoSEQ multiplex PCR, and TCRdb's table has in-frame clones only and misses some. The data hold around 140,000 clones, with 65% to 85% observed a single time. On this clone itself: What it binds is unknown.

The sequence was collected from a woman aged 18-35 years in good health and CMV-seronegative. Sequencing was done on a sample of PBMCs. V and J are TRBV27 and TRBJ2-7, with 7 bases identical to TRBD1. The CDR3: CASRLNGQETSSYEQYF. CDR3 DNA sequence: TGTGCCAGCAGACTCAACGGACAGGAGACAAGCTCCTACGAGCAGTACTTC.